Listed here are 10 T cell receptor beta chains from one sample, sequenced in a study of blood T cell repertoires in COVID-19. Clones were read by immunoSEQ multiplex PCR, and TCRdb kept only the in-frame ones, dropping some. The sample has fewer than 80,000 clones, around three quarters seen once. The source material was peripheral blood. Receptors were obtained from a human donor in a cohort sampled during active COVID-19.

The chain combines TRBV29-1 with TRBJ1-3; D might be TRBD1 (5 bases). Looked up from germline, CDR1 is SQVTM and CDR2 is ANQGSEA. Trimming took off 7 bases at V and 2 bases at J, with 9 bases between the two ends. This CDR3 is 12 amino acids long. The CDR3 coding sequence is TGCAGCGGACAGATCCCTGGAAACACCATATATTTT. Translating gives CSGQIPGNTIYF.

This sequence joins TRBV3-1 (or the pseudogene TRBV3-2) and TRBJ2-5; D possibly corresponds to TRBD1 (6 bases). Deletions cut 0 bases from V and 7 bases from J, with 15 bases between. Germline V CDR1 and CDR2: LGHDT, YNNKEL (reference sequence). The length of the CDR3 is 15 residues. The CDR3 bases are TGTGCCAGCAGCCAAGAGGGGGCCAAAGGGTCGACCCAGTACTTC. Residues: CASSQEGAKGSTQYF.

CDR3 sequence (DNA): TGTGCCAGCAGCTCAAAGGGCACAGGGGGGTTTTCCGAGCAGTACTTC. This encodes CASSSKGTGGFSEQYF. The V call is TRBV5-6, the J call TRBJ2-7, with 8 bases fitting TRBD1. CDR1 and CDR2 from the germline V gene are SGHDT and YYEEEE. This CDR3 region has 16 residues. Trimming at V came to 3 bases and at J to 6 bases, leaving 14 bases not matched to a gene. Full variable domain (rest looked up from reference TRBV5-6 and TRBJ2-7): DAGVTQSPTHLIKTRGQQVTLRCSPKSGHDTVSWYQQALGQGPQFIFQYYEEEERQRGNFPDRFSGHQFPNYSSELNVNALLLGDSALYLCASSSKGTGGFSEQYFGPGTRLTVT.

The V call is TRBV2, the J call TRBJ2-1; a possible D gene is TRBD2 (7 bases). V shed 8 bases and J shed 2 bases, with 16 bases lying between them. Germline CDR1 SNHLY, CDR2 FYNNEI. There are 15 residues in the CDR3. CDR3 region: CASAGGPSAYNEQFF. DNA for the CDR3: TGTGCCAGCGCCGGGGGGCCCTCAGCCTACAATGAGCAGTTCTTC. Filled out from reference TRBV2 and TRBJ2-1, the complete variable domain reads EPEVTQTPSHQVTQMGQEVILRCVPISNHLYFYWYRQILGQKVEFLVSFYNNEISEKSEIFDDQFSVERPDGSNFTLKIRSTKLEDSAMYFCASAGGPSAYNEQFFGPGTRLTVL.

This clone has only a few counts. This rearrangement joins TRBV27 to TRBJ2-1; 14 bases map to TRBD2. This CDR3 is built from 17 residues. Germline V CDR1 and CDR2: MNHEY, SMNVEV (reference sequence). The V gene end was trimmed by 5 bases and the J gene end by 8 bases; junction bases not matched to a gene: 11. The CDR3 DNA is TGTGCCAGCAGTCACCGAGGGACTAGCGGGGGACGAGATGAGCAGTTCTTC. Protein product: CASSHRGTSGGRDEQFF.

The chain is built from TRBV5-5 and TRBJ1-6; no definite D call. Trimming took off 5 bases at V and 8 bases at J, with 14 bases between the two ends. The CDR3 extends over 14 amino acids. Germline values: CDR1 SGHKS, CDR2 YYEKEE (reference sequence). The CDR3 reads CASRPLTSYSPLHF. The CDR3, as DNA: TGTGCCAGCAGACCATTGACAAGTTATTCACCCCTCCACTTT.

This rearrangement joins TRBV6-1 to TRBJ2-1; TRBD2 might be the D (6 bases). Trimming removed 2 bases at V and 6 bases at J, with 20 bases between. Germline assignment: CDR1 MNHNS and CDR2 SASEGT. CDR3 length equals 17 residues. Written as DNA, the CDR3 is TGTGCCAGCAGTGAATCACAGAGGAGCGGGTGGGGCAATGAGCAGTTCTTC. Translation: CASSESQRSGWGNEQFF.

The chain is built from TRBV5-5 and TRBJ2-3; no clear D. The germline CDR1 and CDR2 sequences are SGHKS and YYEKEE (reference sequence). V lost 4 bases to trimming and J lost 0 bases, with 12 bases between them. The CDR3 covers 15 residues. Here the CDR3 reads CASSTRAFSTDTQYF. The CDR3 coding sequence is TGTGCCAGCAGCACACGAGCGTTTAGCACAGATACGCAGTATTTT. Combining the CDR3 with reference TRBV5-5 and TRBJ2-3 gives the whole variable domain DAGVTQSPTHLIKTRGQQVTLRCSPISGHKSVSWYQQVLGQGPQFIFQYYEKEERGRGNFPDRFSARQFPNYSSELNVNALLLGDSALYLCASSTRAFSTDTQYFGPGTRLTVL.

The V and J genes are TRBV5-1 and TRBJ2-1, with TRBD2 as a possible D gene (6 bases). Trimming took 0 bases from V and 10 from J, leaving 11 bases between them. The CDR3 sequence is 13 residues long. Germline assignment: CDR1 SGHRS and CDR2 YFSETQ. CDR3 region: CASSLAGVTEQFF. In nucleotides, the CDR3 is TGCGCCAGCAGCTTGGCGGGGGTTACCGAGCAGTTCTTC.

The chain carries TRBV6-2 or TRBV6-3 and TRBJ2-1, with TRBD2 matching over 15 bases. The junction had 0 bases not matched to a gene; V was cut back by 2 bases and J by 7 bases. Germline V lookup: CDR1 MNHEY, CDR2 SVGEGT. The CDR3 has 15 amino acids. The CDR3 loop reads CASSYGTSGGNEQFF. The CDR3 DNA reads TGTGCCAGCAGTTACGGGACTAGCGGGGGGAATGAGCAGTTCTTC.